These 17 T cell receptor beta chains were all obtained from the same sample, sequenced in a study of T cell responses to AZD1222 COVID-19 vaccine. Data came from immunoSEQ multiplex PCR; TCRdb stores just in-frame clones and leaves some out. The repertoire holds about 170,000 clones, with about 87% as singletons. The source material was peripheral blood, sampled 28 days after the second dose of the MenACWY control vaccine. The receptors originated from an adult who received the MenACWY meningococcal vaccine as a control.

The chain carries TRBV19 and TRBJ2-1, with D perhaps TRBD1 (5 bases). V was trimmed by 10 bases and J by 2 bases, leaving 18 bases between them. Germline CDR1 is LNHDA and CDR2 is SQIVND (reference sequence). The CDR3 runs 15 residues. The CDR3 loop reads CAIQGRAITYNEQFF. For the CDR3, the DNA is TGTGCCATCCAGGGCCGGGCCATAACCTACAATGAGCAGTTCTTC.

J is TRBJ2-7 and V is TRBV18; 8 positions agree with TRBD1. Germline trimming cut 5 bases from V and 5 bases from J; bases unmatched to any gene: 8. The CDR3 length is 14 residues. Germline V gene data show CDR1 as KGHSH and CDR2 as LQKENI. CDR3: CASSIQGAENEQYF. In nucleotides, the CDR3 is TGTGCCAGCTCAATCCAGGGGGCAGAGAACGAGCAGTACTTC. Drawing the rest from reference TRBV18 and TRBJ2-7, the complete variable domain is NAGVMQNPRHLVRRRGQEARLRCSPMKGHSHVYWYRQLPEEGLKFMVYLQKENIIDESGMPKERFSAEFPKEGPSILRIQQVVRGDSAAYFCASSIQGAENEQYFGPGTRLTVT.

CDR3 amino acids: CASSHSDYSQETQYF. The CDR3 nucleotides read TGTGCCAGCAGTCATTCGGACTACAGCCAAGAGACCCAGTACTTC. The chain joins TRBV3-1 (or the pseudogene TRBV3-2) to TRBJ2-5; perhaps TRBD2 as D (6 bases). CDR1 LGHDT and CDR2 YNNKEL come from the germline V gene (reference sequence). The CDR3 is made up of 15 amino acids. V was trimmed by 6 bases and J by 1 base, leaving 15 bases between them.

The J gene is TRBJ1-1, the V gene TRBV20-1, with TRBD1 as a possible D gene (6 bases). This CDR3 region has 11 residues. Trimming shortened V by 5 bases and J by 11 bases, and 15 bases separated the two germline ends. Looked up from germline, CDR1 is DFQATT and CDR2 is SNEGSKA (reference sequence). CDR3 amino acids: CSAPRQARAFF. CDR3 in DNA: TGCAGTGCTCCCCGACAGGCTCGTGCTTTCTTT.

V and J are TRBV14 and TRBJ2-2; 11 nucleotides agree with TRBD2. J was trimmed by 5 bases and V by 4 bases; bases with no gene match: 3. CDR1 is SGHDN and CDR2 is FVKESK in the germline V gene. There are 15 residues in the CDR3. For the CDR3, the DNA is TGTGCCAGCAGCCCGGGACTAGCGGAGACCGGGGAGCTGTTTTTT. Protein: CASSPGLAETGELFF.

The V call is TRBV27, the J call TRBJ2-7, with 9 positions matching TRBD2. CDR1 and CDR2 (germline): MNHEY, SMNVEV (reference sequence). With V trimmed by 5 bases and J by 6 bases, 8 bases remained unmatched. The CDR3 loop spans 14 amino acids. The CDR3 spells CASSPGTSSSEQYF. The CDR3 DNA sequence: TGTGCCAGCAGTCCGGGGACTAGCTCGAGCGAGCAGTACTTC.

CDR3 sequence reads: CASSLQGGNQPQHF. CDR3 DNA sequence: TGTGCCAGCAGTTTACAGGGGGGCAATCAGCCCCAGCATTTT. The chain is built from TRBV27 and TRBJ1-5; 7 bases map to TRBD1. CDR3 length: 14 residues. The V and J ends lost 2 bases and 2 bases, in that order; junction bases with no gene match: 0. CDR1 MNHEY and CDR2 SMNVEV come from the germline V gene (reference sequence).

This sequence joins TRBV24-1 and TRBJ2-7; 14 bases fit TRBD2. The V gene end was trimmed by 3 bases and the J gene end by 3 bases; junction bases not matched to a gene: 3. This CDR3 comprises 16 residues. The germline gives CDR1 KGHDR, CDR2 SFDVKD. The CDR3 coding sequence is TGTGCCACCAGTGATCCAGGGACTAGCGGGAGCTACGAGCAGTACTTC. Its translation: CATSDPGTSGSYEQYF.

The V and J genes are TRBV5-1 and TRBJ2-7; no firm D call. V was trimmed by 0 bases and J by 2 bases, leaving 9 bases between them. Germline V gene data show CDR1 as SGHRS and CDR2 as YFSETQ. CDR3 length equals 14 residues. This CDR3 reads CASSLAIETYEQYF. The CDR3 nucleotides are TGCGCCAGCAGCTTGGCCATTGAAACCTACGAGCAGTACTTC.

V gene TRBV6-2 or TRBV6-3 combines with J gene TRBJ2-7; either TRBD1 or TRBD2 may supply D (5 bases each). The CDR3 length is 14 residues. Trimming took off 6 bases at V and 0 bases at J, with 12 bases between the two ends. In germline, CDR1 is MNHEY, CDR2 SVGEGT. The DNA of the CDR3 is TGTGCCAGCAGGCCTTGGGGGAGCTCCTACGAGCAGTACTTC. Encoded protein: CASRPWGSSYEQYF.

This chain connects TRBV9 to TRBJ2-3; D not resolved. Trimming pared 1 base from V and 2 bases from J, leaving 11 bases between. CDR3 length: 15 amino acids. Germline V gene sequence: CDR1 SGDLS, CDR2 YYNGEE. CDR3 DNA: TGTGCCAGCAGCGTAATACCGGACCCCACAGATACGCAGTATTTT. Translating gives CASSVIPDPTDTQYF.

This rearrangement joins TRBV15 to TRBJ2-7, with D maybe TRBD2 (6 bases). CDR1 and CDR2 from the germline V gene are LNHNV and YYDKDF (reference sequence). The germline V and J ends were trimmed by 1 base and 2 bases, with 12 bases remaining between them. CDR3 length: 15 residues. The CDR3 DNA reads as TGTGCCACCAGCAGAGCGGGAGAGCCCACCTACGAGCAGTACTTC. Protein sequence: CATSRAGEPTYEQYF.

Of note for this clone: In the same sample, other DNA sequences code for this CDR3. The CDR3 is CASSPGQGGYEQYF. Written as DNA, the CDR3 is TGTGCCAGCAGTCCCGGACAGGGCGGCTACGAGCAGTACTTC. This rearrangement joins TRBV28 to TRBJ2-7, with 8 bases that match TRBD1. Losses at the gene ends were 5 bases for V and 3 bases for J; bases not matched to a gene: 6. Germline V lookup: CDR1 MDHEN, CDR2 SYDVKM. This CDR3 spans 14 amino acids.

The chain couples TRBV27 to TRBJ1-1; D may be TRBD1 (6 bases). Germline V gene sequence: CDR1 MNHEY, CDR2 SMNVEV (reference sequence). V was cut by 4 bases and J by 10 bases, with 19 bases left in between. The CDR3 consists of 14 residues. As DNA, the CDR3 is TGTGCCAGCAGTTCGCCGGGGGCGGTTTCTCCAGCTTTCTTT. This sequence encodes CASSSPGAVSPAFF.

The chain joins TRBV6-2 or TRBV6-3 to TRBJ1-1; TRBD1 matches 8 bases. CDR1 is MNHEY, CDR2 SVGEGT, per germline. The CDR3 is 14 residues long. J gave up 5 bases and V 5 bases, and 7 bases lay outside the gene matches. CDR3 residues: CASSTGTGGTEAFF. The CDR3 coding sequence is TGTGCCAGCAGTACCGGGACAGGTGGGACTGAAGCTTTCTTT.

This clone was seen a single time. The chain couples TRBV18 to TRBJ1-1; 9 bases are a match to TRBD1. The V and J ends lost 3 bases and 3 bases, in that order; junction bases with no gene match: 5. The CDR3 covers 15 residues. CDR1 is KGHSH and CDR2 is LQKENI in the germline V gene. The CDR3 loop is CASSPQGQGDTEAFF. In DNA, the CDR3 is TGTGCCAGCTCACCTCAGGGACAGGGTGACACTGAAGCTTTCTTT. Based on the CDR3 plus reference TRBV18 and TRBJ1-1, the full variable domain is NAGVMQNPRHLVRRRGQEARLRCSPMKGHSHVYWYRQLPEEGLKFMVYLQKENIIDESGMPKERFSAEFPKEGPSILRIQQVVRGDSAAYFCASSPQGQGDTEAFFGQGTRLTVV.

V gene TRBV18 combines with J gene TRBJ2-7, with 11 bases matching TRBD2. Looked up from germline, CDR1 is KGHSH and CDR2 is LQKENI. The CDR3 loop spans 18 amino acids. V trimming: 2 bases; J trimming: 3 bases; junction bases outside the gene matches: 12. In nucleotides, the CDR3 is TGTGCCAGCTCACCAAAGGGACTAGCGGAAGGGGGGATCTACGAGCAGTACTTC. Translating it yields CASSPKGLAEGGIYEQYF.